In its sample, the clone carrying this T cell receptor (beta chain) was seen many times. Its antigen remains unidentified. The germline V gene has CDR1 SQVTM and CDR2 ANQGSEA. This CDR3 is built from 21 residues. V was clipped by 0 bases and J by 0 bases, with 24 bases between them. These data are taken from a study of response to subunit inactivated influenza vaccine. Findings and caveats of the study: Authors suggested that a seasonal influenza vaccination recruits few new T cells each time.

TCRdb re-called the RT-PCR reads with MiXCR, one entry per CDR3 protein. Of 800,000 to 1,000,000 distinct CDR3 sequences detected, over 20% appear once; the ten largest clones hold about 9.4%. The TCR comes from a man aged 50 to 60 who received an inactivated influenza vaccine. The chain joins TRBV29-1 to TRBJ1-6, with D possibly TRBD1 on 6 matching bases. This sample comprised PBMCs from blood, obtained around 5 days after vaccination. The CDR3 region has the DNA TGCAGCGTTGAAGACCCGATGACGGGGGGCTTTAATAGCTCCTATAATTCACCCCTCCACTTT. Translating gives CSVEDPMTGGFNSSYNSPLHF. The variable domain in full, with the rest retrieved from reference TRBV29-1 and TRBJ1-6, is SAVISQKPSRDICQRGTSLTIQCQVDSQVTMMFWYRQQPGQSLTLIATANQGSEATYESGFVIDKFPISRPNLTFSTLTVSNMSPEDSSIYLCSVEDPMTGGFNSSYNSPLHFGNGTRLTVT.